These 30 T cell receptor beta chains were sequenced from one sample in a study of blood T cell repertoires in COVID-19. Data came from immunoSEQ multiplex PCR; TCRdb stores just in-frame clones and leaves some out. Of roughly 80,000 clones in the sample, around 84% were seen once. Specimen: peripheral blood. Every receptor here comes from a human donor in a cohort sampled during active COVID-19.

In DNA, the CDR3 is TGTGCCAGCAGGCTACCAGGGAGGAATCAGCCCCAGCATTTT. Its protein is CASRLPGRNQPQHF. The V and J genes are TRBV28 and TRBJ1-5, with TRBD1 as a possible D gene (5 bases). Trimming stripped 6 bases from V and 4 bases from J, with 13 bases between. CDR1 MDHEN and CDR2 SYDVKM come from the germline V gene. The CDR3 totals 14 residues.

The chain recombines TRBV12-3 or TRBV12-4 with TRBJ1-1; D is undetermined. V shed 3 bases and J shed 7 bases, with 12 bases lying between them. The CDR3 is 13 amino acids. CDR3 region: CASSFYGAGEAFF. CDR3 bases: TGTGCCAGCAGTTTTTACGGTGCTGGTGAAGCTTTCTTT.

V and J are TRBV6-5 and TRBJ2-7; 7 bases align to TRBD2. V lost 7 bases to trimming and J lost 6 bases; unmatched junction nucleotides: 9. This CDR3 spans 13 amino acids. Germline CDR1 and CDR2: MNHEY and SVGAGI. The CDR3 nucleotides read TGTGCCAGCACCGAGGGGCGGGAGCGCGAGCAGTACTTC. Residues: CASTEGREREQYF.

In its sample, this clone was seen a few times. The rearrangement joins TRBV12-5 to TRBJ2-1, with 7 bases fitting TRBD1. The germline V gene encodes CDR1 LGHNT and CDR2 FRNRAP. V dropped 1 base and J dropped 15; count of bases not matched to a gene: 9. This CDR3 is 13 amino acids long. The CDR3 here is CASGLDTGTETFF. In DNA form, the CDR3 reads TGTGCTAGTGGTTTGGATACCGGGACAGAGACGTTCTTC.

V and J are TRBV6-5 and TRBJ2-6; D remains unclear. Trimming shortened V by 7 bases and J by 0 bases, and 10 bases separated the two germline ends. The germline V gene has CDR1 MNHEY and CDR2 SVGAGI. The CDR3 runs to 15 residues. The CDR3 DNA is TGTGCCAGCAAGTCGGGTACCTCTGGGGCCAACGTCCTGACTTTC. It codes for CASKSGTSGANVLTF.

The chain recombines TRBV28 with TRBJ2-5; TRBD1 matches at 10 bases. Germline V CDR1 and CDR2: MDHEN, SYDVKM. Trimming cost V 5 bases and J 1 base; bases outside gene matches: 4. There are 15 residues in the CDR3. The DNA for the CDR3 is TGTGCCAGCAGTGATGGACAGGGGGTCCAAGAGACCCAGTACTTC. Protein sequence: CASSDGQGVQETQYF.

This rearrangement joins TRBV27 to TRBJ2-3; 14 nucleotides align to TRBD2. There are 17 residues in the CDR3. V was pared by 1 base and J by 4 bases, with 4 bases of the junction left unmatched. Germline V gene lookup returns CDR1 MNHEY and CDR2 SMNVEV (reference sequence). The CDR3 DNA sequence: TGTGCCAGCAGTTTATTAGGACTAGCGGGAGGCTCAGATACGCAGTATTTT. Residues: CASSLLGLAGGSDTQYF.

V gene TRBV9 combines with J gene TRBJ2-3; no clear D gene. CDR3 length: 12 amino acids. Germline values: CDR1 SGDLS, CDR2 YYNGEE. V dropped 0 bases and J dropped 5 bases, with 4 bases sitting between them. The CDR3 region has the DNA TGTGCCAGCAGCGTAGTACTAGATACGCAGTATTTT. Translated: CASSVVLDTQYF.

The chain carries TRBV25-1 and TRBJ1-2, with 11 nucleotides matching TRBD1. Germline trimming cut 2 bases from V and 8 bases from J; bases unmatched to any gene: 7. The CDR3 has 15 amino acids. Germline V gene sequence: CDR1 MGHDK, CDR2 SYGVNS. CDR3 in DNA: TGTGCCAGCAGTGAACCAGGACAGGGGGCCGGAGGCTACACCTTC. Translated, it gives CASSEPGQGAGGYTF.

The V gene is TRBV24-1, the J gene TRBJ2-1; TRBD1 aligns across 7 bases. The trim removed 5 bases at V and 6 bases at J, leaving 0 bases unmatched. This CDR3 contains 12 residues. Germline V gene data show CDR1 as KGHDR and CDR2 as SFDVKD. DNA of the CDR3: TGTGCCACCAGTGGACAGGGCAATGAGCAGTTCTTC. This translates into CATSGQGNEQFF.

In its sample, this clone was seen once. The rearrangement uses TRBV6-5 and TRBJ1-2; D is perhaps TRBD1 (6 bases). Looked up from germline, CDR1 is MNHEY and CDR2 is SVGAGI. Trimming removed 7 bases from V and 4 bases from J, with 13 bases in between. This CDR3 contains 13 residues. The CDR3 coding sequence is TGTGCCAGCAAAGGGGGGGCAGGCTATGGCTACACCTTC. Encoded protein: CASKGGAGYGYTF.

This sequence joins TRBV4-2 and TRBJ1-2; 7 bases agree with TRBD1. J was trimmed by 4 bases and V by 2 bases; bases with no gene match: 4. The germline CDR1 and CDR2 sequences are LGHNA and YNFKEQ. The CDR3 has 14 amino acids. The CDR3 protein is CASSQPGTVYGYTF. CDR3 sequence (DNA): TGTGCCAGCAGCCAACCTGGGACAGTCTATGGCTACACCTTC.

The chain carries TRBV19 and TRBJ1-1, with D tentatively TRBD1 (6 bases). This CDR3 is 16 amino acids long. Germline V lookup: CDR1 LNHDA, CDR2 SQIVND (reference sequence). V lost 5 bases and J lost 0, with 16 bases in between. This chain's CDR3 is CASSPRAQGMNTEAFF. For the CDR3, the DNA is TGTGCCAGTAGTCCCCGAGCCCAGGGGATGAACACTGAAGCTTTCTTT.

The chain employs TRBV25-1 and TRBJ1-1, with 7 bases that match TRBD1. Germline loops: CDR1 MGHDK, CDR2 SYGVNS. The CDR3 totals 15 residues. The ends lost 6 bases at V and 1 base at J; junction bases unmatched: 8. CDR3 protein: CASSPTTGPNTEAFF. The CDR3 DNA is TGTGCCAGCAGCCCCACGACAGGGCCGAACACTGAAGCTTTCTTT.

The V call is TRBV15, the J call TRBJ2-7, with 8 bases matching TRBD1. CDR1 and CDR2 from the germline V gene are LNHNV and YYDKDF (reference sequence). The ends lost 5 bases at V and 2 bases at J; junction bases unmatched: 29. The CDR3 is 22 residues long. CDR3 region: CATSARGADRGPGKPGPYEQYF. The CDR3 nucleotides are TGTGCCACCAGCGCTAGAGGGGCCGACAGGGGTCCAGGGAAACCGGGGCCCTACGAGCAGTACTTC.

The rearrangement uses TRBV7-9 and TRBJ2-3; 16 bases are shared with TRBD2. This CDR3 region has 19 residues. After removal of 5 bases from V and 4 bases from J, the junction contained 12 bases not matched to a gene. Germline loops: CDR1 SEHNR, CDR2 FQNEAQ (reference sequence). CDR3 DNA sequence: TGTGCCAGCAGCCCGGGGACTAGCGGGAGGGCTATAACAGCAGATACGCAGTATTTT. Its protein product is CASSPGTSGRAITADTQYF.

This sequence joins TRBV19 and TRBJ1-2; D is perhaps TRBD1 (5 bases). In germline, CDR1 is LNHDA, CDR2 SQIVND (reference sequence). V was shortened by 4 bases and J by 1 base, with 16 bases between the two germline ends. The CDR3 is made up of 16 amino acids. The CDR3 region is CASSRPQDLNNYGYTF. The DNA for the CDR3 is TGTGCCAGTAGTAGACCACAGGACCTCAATAACTATGGCTACACCTTC.

The chain is built from TRBV11-2 and TRBJ2-7; tentatively, D is TRBD1 (6 bases). CDR1 is SGHAT, CDR2 FQNNGV, per germline. The V end lost 2 bases, the J end lost 3 bases, and 17 bases lay between the germline ends. CDR3 length: 16 amino acids. CDR3 coding DNA: TGTGCCAGCAGCTTAAGGTCTCGGGACACCTACTACGAGCAGTACTTC. It encodes CASSLRSRDTYYEQYF.

J is TRBJ2-4 and V is TRBV7-3; weak D call: TRBD1 (5 bases). The CDR3 covers 13 residues. Deletions cut 5 bases from V and 8 bases from J, with 13 bases between. Germline V gives CDR1 SGHTA, CDR2 FQGTGA. DNA for the CDR3: TGTGCCAGCAGCCCTGACAGACGAGACATTCAGTACTTC. Translated: CASSPDRRDIQYF.

The chain couples TRBV6-1 to TRBJ1-2; 7 bases are a match to TRBD1. This CDR3 contains 14 residues. Per the germline V gene, CDR1 is MNHNS and CDR2 is SASEGT. The V gene end was trimmed by 3 bases and the J gene end by 8 bases; junction bases not matched to a gene: 9. CDR3 protein: CASSDQTGLGGYTF. The CDR3 DNA reads TGTGCCAGCAGTGACCAGACAGGGCTGGGAGGCTACACCTTC.

J is TRBJ1-2 and V is TRBV3-1 (or the pseudogene TRBV3-2); no definite D call. The length of the CDR3 is 13 residues. Germline V gene lookup returns CDR1 LGHDT and CDR2 YNNKEL (reference sequence). The V end lost 2 bases, the J end lost 8 bases, and 12 bases lay between the germline ends. DNA of the CDR3: TGTGCCAGCAGCCAATGGTCGCGGATGGGCTACACCTTC. Protein product: CASSQWSRMGYTF.

This clone was detected once. The chain carries TRBV19 and TRBJ1-5; 11 nucleotides line up with TRBD1. The germline gives CDR1 LNHDA, CDR2 SQIVND (reference sequence). This CDR3 has 16 amino acids. J lost 6 bases, V lost 5 bases, and 9 bases had no gene match. The CDR3 sequence is CASSPRTGGLLQPQHF. The CDR3 DNA is TGTGCCAGTAGTCCCCGGACAGGGGGCTTACTTCAGCCCCAGCATTTT.

This chain joins TRBV5-1 and TRBJ1-3; D is unresolved. Per the germline V gene, CDR1 is SGHRS and CDR2 is YFSETQ. Deletions cut 0 bases from V and 0 bases from J, with 13 bases between. The CDR3 is 17 amino acids. The CDR3 bases are TGCGCCAGCAGCTTGGGGCTGGACTTTGGCTCTGGAAACACCATATATTTT. Protein sequence: CASSLGLDFGSGNTIYF.

The chain recombines TRBV7-6 with TRBJ2-5; TRBD2 aligns across 12 bases. CDR1 and CDR2 (germline): SGHVS, FNYEAQ. V dropped 1 base and J dropped 5; count of bases not matched to a gene: 8. This CDR3 is built from 17 residues. This chain's CDR3 is CASSLGPASGGEETQYF. CDR3 DNA sequence: TGTGCCAGCAGCTTAGGCCCCGCTAGCGGGGGGGAGGAGACCCAGTACTTC.

The chain joins TRBV6-1 to TRBJ2-3; 8 nucleotides line up with TRBD2. Looked up from germline, CDR1 is MNHNS and CDR2 is SASEGT. CDR3 length equals 15 residues. With 8 bases clipped from V and 0 bases from J, the junction kept 7 bases outside the gene matches. This CDR3 reads CASREAGVSTDTQYF. CDR3 sequence (DNA): TGTGCCAGCCGGGAAGCGGGAGTCAGCACAGATACGCAGTATTTT.

This chain connects TRBV4-2 to TRBJ2-7, with TRBD1 matching 8 bases. The CDR3 is 14 residues long. Losses at the gene ends were 0 bases for V and 4 bases for J; bases not matched to a gene: 2. Germline lookup yields CDR1 LGHNA and CDR2 YNFKEQ. The CDR3: CASSQEDRGYEQYF. The CDR3, as DNA: TGTGCCAGCAGCCAAGAAGACAGGGGTTACGAGCAGTACTTC.

The chain combines TRBV7-6 with TRBJ2-5; 11 positions match TRBD2. Trimming took 1 base from V and 1 from J; bases not matched to a gene: 2. This CDR3 has 16 amino acids. Per the germline V gene, CDR1 is SGHVS and CDR2 is FNYEAQ. The CDR3 region has the DNA TGTGCCAGCAGCTTAGGGCTAGCGGGGGGCCAAGAGACCCAGTACTTC. Amino acid sequence: CASSLGLAGGQETQYF.

The chain links TRBV27 to TRBJ2-3; D gene unclear. The CDR3 sequence is 15 residues long. Trimming cost V 5 bases and J 4 bases, with 16 bases left between them. CDR1 is MNHEY, CDR2 SMNVEV, per germline (reference sequence). The CDR3 loop is CASSPRRTESDTQYF. DNA for the CDR3: TGTGCCAGCAGTCCTCGTCGAACGGAGTCAGATACGCAGTATTTT.

This chain joins TRBV6-5 and TRBJ2-3, with D perhaps matching TRBD2 (6 bases). Trimming took off 4 bases at V and 0 bases at J, with 8 bases between the two ends. CDR1 is MNHEY and CDR2 is SVGAGI in the germline V gene. The CDR3 runs to 14 residues. In nucleotides, the CDR3 is TGTGCCAGCAGTTTAGGACTAAGCACAGATACGCAGTATTTT. Its translation: CASSLGLSTDTQYF.

The chain couples TRBV19 to TRBJ1-5, with D possibly TRBD1 on 5 matching bases. There are 19 residues in the CDR3. Trimming removed 2 bases at V and 3 bases at J, with 23 bases between. Germline V gives CDR1 LNHDA, CDR2 SQIVND (reference sequence). The CDR3 is CASSISPSGAVSTNQPQHF. The CDR3 DNA is TGTGCCAGTAGTATATCCCCGAGCGGGGCCGTGTCGACCAATCAGCCCCAGCATTTT.